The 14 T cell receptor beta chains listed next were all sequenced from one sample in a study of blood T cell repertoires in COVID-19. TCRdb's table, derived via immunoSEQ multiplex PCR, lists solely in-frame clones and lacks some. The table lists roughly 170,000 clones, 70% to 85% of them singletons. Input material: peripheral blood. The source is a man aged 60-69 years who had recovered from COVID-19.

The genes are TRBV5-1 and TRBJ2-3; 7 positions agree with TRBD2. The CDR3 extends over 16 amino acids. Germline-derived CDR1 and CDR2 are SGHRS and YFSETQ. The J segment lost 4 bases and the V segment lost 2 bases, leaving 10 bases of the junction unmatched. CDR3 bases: TGCGCCAGCAGCTTAGAGGGGAGGGTTGGGGCAGATACGCAGTATTTT. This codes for CASSLEGRVGADTQYF.

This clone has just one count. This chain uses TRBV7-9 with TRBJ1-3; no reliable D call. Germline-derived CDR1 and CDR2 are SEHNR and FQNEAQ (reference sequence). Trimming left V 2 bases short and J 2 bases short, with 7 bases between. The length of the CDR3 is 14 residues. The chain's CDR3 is CASSLSVPGNTIYF. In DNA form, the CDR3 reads TGTGCCAGCAGCTTATCAGTGCCTGGAAACACCATATATTTT.

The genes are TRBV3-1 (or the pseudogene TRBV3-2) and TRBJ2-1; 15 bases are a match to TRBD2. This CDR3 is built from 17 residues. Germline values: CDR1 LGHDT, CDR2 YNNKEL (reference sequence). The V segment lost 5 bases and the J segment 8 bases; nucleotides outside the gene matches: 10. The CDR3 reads CASSSWTSGGEVDEQFF. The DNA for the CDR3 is TGTGCCAGCAGCTCCTGGACTAGCGGGGGGGAAGTGGATGAGCAGTTCTTC.

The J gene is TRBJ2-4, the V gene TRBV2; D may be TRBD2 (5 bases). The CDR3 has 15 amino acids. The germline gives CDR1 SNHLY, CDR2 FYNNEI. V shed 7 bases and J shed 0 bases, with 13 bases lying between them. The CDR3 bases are TGTGCCAGCACAGACTACAGAACAGCCAAAAACATTCAGTACTTC. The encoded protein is CASTDYRTAKNIQYF. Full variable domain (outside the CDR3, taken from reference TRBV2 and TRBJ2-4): EPEVTQTPSHQVTQMGQEVILRCVPISNHLYFYWYRQILGQKVEFLVSFYNNEISEKSEIFDDQFSVERPDGSNFTLKIRSTKLEDSAMYFCASTDYRTAKNIQYFGAGTRLSVL.

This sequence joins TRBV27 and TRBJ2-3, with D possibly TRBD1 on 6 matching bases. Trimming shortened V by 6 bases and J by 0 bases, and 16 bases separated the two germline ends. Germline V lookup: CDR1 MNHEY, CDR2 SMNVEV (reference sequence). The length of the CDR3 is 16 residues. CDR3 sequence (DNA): TGTGCCAGCAGATCCAACAGGGAGTCTAGCACAGATACGCAGTATTTT. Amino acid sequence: CASRSNRESSTDTQYF.

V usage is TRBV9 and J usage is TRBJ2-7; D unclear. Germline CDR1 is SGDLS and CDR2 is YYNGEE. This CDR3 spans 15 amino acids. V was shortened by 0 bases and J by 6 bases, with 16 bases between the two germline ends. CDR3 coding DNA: TGTGCCAGCAGCGTAGGTCTCGATGAGTTTTCCGAGCAGTACTTC. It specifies CASSVGLDEFSEQYF.

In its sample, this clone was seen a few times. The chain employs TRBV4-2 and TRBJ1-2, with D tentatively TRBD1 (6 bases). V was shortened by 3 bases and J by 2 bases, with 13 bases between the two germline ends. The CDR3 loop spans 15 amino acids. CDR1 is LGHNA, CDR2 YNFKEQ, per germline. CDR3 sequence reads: CASSQSGVLNYGYTF. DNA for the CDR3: TGTGCCAGCAGCCAGTCAGGGGTACTAAACTATGGCTACACCTTC.

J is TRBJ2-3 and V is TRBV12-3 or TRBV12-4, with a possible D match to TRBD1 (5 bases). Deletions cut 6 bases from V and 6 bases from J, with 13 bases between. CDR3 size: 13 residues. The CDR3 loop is CASRRQGRDTQYF. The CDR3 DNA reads TGTGCCAGCAGGCGGCAGGGAAGGGATACGCAGTATTTT.

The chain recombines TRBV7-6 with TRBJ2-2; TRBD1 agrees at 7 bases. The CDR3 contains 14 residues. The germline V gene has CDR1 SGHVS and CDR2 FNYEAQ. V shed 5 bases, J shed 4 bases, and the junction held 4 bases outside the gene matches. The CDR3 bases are TGTGCCAGCAGCACGACAGGGAGCACCGGGGAGCTGTTTTTT. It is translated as CASSTTGSTGELFF.

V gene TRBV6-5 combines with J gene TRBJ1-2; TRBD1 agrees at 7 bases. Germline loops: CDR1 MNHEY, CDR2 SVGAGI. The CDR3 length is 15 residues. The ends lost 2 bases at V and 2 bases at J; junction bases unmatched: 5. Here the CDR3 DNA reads TGTGCCAGCAGTTACCAGGACAGGCGCAACTATGGCTACACCTTC. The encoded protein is CASSYQDRRNYGYTF.

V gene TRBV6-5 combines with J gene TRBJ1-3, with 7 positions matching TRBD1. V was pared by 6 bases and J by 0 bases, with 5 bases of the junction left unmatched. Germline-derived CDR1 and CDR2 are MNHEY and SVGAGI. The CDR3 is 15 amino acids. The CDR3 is CASRGGQSSGNTIYF. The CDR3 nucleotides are TGTGCCAGCAGGGGGGGACAGAGCTCTGGAAACACCATATATTTT.

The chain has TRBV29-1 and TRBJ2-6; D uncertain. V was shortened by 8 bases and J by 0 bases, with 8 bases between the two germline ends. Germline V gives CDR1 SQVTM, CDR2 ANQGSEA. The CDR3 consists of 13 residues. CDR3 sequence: CSFQASGANVLTF. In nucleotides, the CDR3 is TGCAGCTTCCAAGCCTCTGGGGCCAACGTCCTGACTTTC.

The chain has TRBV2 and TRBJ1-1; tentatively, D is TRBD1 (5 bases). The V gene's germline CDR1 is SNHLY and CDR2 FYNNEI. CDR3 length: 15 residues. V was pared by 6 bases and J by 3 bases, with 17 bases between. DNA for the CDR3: TGTGCCAGCAGCTCAGGGCAGGTGGTGTACACTGAAGCTTTCTTT. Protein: CASSSGQVVYTEAFF.

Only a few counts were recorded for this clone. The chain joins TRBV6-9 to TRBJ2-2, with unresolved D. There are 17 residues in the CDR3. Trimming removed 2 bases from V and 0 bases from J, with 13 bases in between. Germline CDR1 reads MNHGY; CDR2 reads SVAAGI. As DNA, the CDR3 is TGTGCCAGCAGTTATCCCGTACGGGTTCCGAACACCGGGGAGCTGTTTTTT. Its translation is CASSYPVRVPNTGELFF.